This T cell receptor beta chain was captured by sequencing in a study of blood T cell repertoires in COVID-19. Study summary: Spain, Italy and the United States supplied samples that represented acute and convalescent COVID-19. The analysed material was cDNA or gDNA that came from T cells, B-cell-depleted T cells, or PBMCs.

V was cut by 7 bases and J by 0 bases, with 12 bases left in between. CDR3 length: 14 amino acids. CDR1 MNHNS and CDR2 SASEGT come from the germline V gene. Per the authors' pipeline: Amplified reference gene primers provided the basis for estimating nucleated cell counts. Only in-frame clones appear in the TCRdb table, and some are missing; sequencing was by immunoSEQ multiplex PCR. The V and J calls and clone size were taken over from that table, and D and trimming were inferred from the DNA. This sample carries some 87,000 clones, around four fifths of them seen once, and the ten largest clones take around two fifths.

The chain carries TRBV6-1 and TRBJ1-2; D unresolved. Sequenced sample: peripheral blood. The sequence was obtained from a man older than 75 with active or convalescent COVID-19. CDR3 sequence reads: CASTGTASNYGYTF. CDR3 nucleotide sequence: TGTGCCAGCACGGGTACGGCATCTAACTATGGCTACACCTTC.